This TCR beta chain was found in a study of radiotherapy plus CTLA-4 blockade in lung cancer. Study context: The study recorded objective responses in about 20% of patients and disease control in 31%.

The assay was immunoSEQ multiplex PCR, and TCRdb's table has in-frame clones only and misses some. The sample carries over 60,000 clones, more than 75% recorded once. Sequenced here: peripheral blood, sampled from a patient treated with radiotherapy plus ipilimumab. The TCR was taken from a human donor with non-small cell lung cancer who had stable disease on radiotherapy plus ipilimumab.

The CDR3 loop reads CASSQETGSIYGYTF. CDR3 in DNA: TGTGCCAGCAGCCAGGAGACAGGGAGTATCTATGGCTACACCTTC. V and J are TRBV4-2 and TRBJ1-2; 7 nucleotides match TRBD1. After removal of 3 bases from V and 4 bases from J, the junction contained 8 bases not matched to a gene. The germline V gene has CDR1 LGHNA and CDR2 YNFKEQ. The CDR3 has 15 amino acids.